The clone carrying this T cell receptor beta chain has just a few counts. The sample comes from a study of blood T cell repertoires in COVID-19. Under the authors' procedure: Counts of nucleated cells, estimated from reference gene primer amplification, were obtained. The assay was immunoSEQ multiplex PCR, and TCRdb's table has in-frame clones only and misses some. For V, J and clone size, that table is used; D and trimming come from the DNA. This sample has 150,000 to 200,000 clones; approximately 90% occur once, and the top ten carry about 5%. CDR1 is SNHLY and CDR2 is FYNNEI in the germline V gene. Trimming left V 0 bases short and J 5 bases short, with 13 bases between. This CDR3 is 15 amino acids long.

Sequencing was done on a sample of peripheral blood. The sequence was collected from a human donor in a cohort sampled during active COVID-19. The gene calls are TRBV2 and TRBJ1-2; D gene unclear. This chain's CDR3 is CASSEANMEAYGYTF. The CDR3 coding sequence is TGTGCCAGCAGTGAAGCGAATATGGAGGCTTATGGCTACACCTTC.